A single sample is the source of the 29 T cell receptor beta chains below, sequenced in a study of control samples from healthy donors and cancer patients (dated by TCRdb to 2020 to 2022). Libraries were constructed by the immunoSEQ multiplex PCR assay. The source is immuneACCESS, and TCRdb retained only in-frame sequences with V and J called. Part of the clones is not carried over; for the studies checked, unresolved V genes explain less than half of this, and the remainder is unexplained. A total of 25,000 or so clones appear in this sample, approximately 85% of them only once. The ten largest make up around 7.1% of the sample. Sequenced input: PBMCs. These receptors were obtained from a woman in her fifties or sixties with head and neck cancer.

This clone was observed a handful of times. The chain joins TRBV12-5 to TRBJ2-1; D not resolved. The CDR3 is made up of 11 amino acids. CDR1 LGHNT and CDR2 FRNRAP come from the germline V gene. The V end was cut by 3 bases, the J end by 4 bases, with 1 base between. The CDR3 region is CASGFYNEQFF. The CDR3 region has the DNA TGTGCTAGTGGTTTTTACAATGAGCAGTTCTTC.

This chain links TRBV27 with TRBJ2-5; D possibly uses TRBD1 or TRBD2 (7 bases each). The CDR3 has 15 residues. The V end was cut by 5 bases, the J end by 5 bases, with 18 bases between. Germline V CDR1 and CDR2: MNHEY, SMNVEV (reference sequence). CDR3 in DNA: TGTGCCAGCAGTCTAGCAGGGGGGGATTGGGAGACCCAGTACTTC. This translates into CASSLAGGDWETQYF.

The chain combines TRBV7-9 with TRBJ1-3; TRBD1 agrees at 8 bases. This CDR3 has 15 residues. J gave up 1 base and V 5 bases, and 4 bases lay outside the gene matches. Germline CDR1 is SEHNR and CDR2 is FQNEAQ (reference sequence). As DNA, the CDR3 is TGTGCCAGCAGCCCCACAGGGGGTTCTGGAAACACCATATATTTT. Protein product: CASSPTGGSGNTIYF.

The CDR3, as DNA: TGTGCCAGCAGCCAGGCTAGCGGGGGGGCCGGGGAGCTGTTTTTT. Protein sequence: CASSQASGGAGELFF. The chain is built from TRBV4-2 and TRBJ2-2; 12 nucleotides agree with TRBD2. This CDR3 is built from 15 residues. The germline V gene encodes CDR1 LGHNA and CDR2 YNFKEQ. The junction had 2 bases not matched to a gene; V was cut back by 3 bases and J by 6 bases.

The chain joins TRBV5-8 to TRBJ1-2, with D possibly TRBD1 on 6 matching bases. V was clipped by 2 bases and J by 2 bases, with 7 bases between them. The CDR3 sequence is 13 residues long. The germline gives CDR1 SGHTS, CDR2 YDEGEE. The DNA of the CDR3 is TGTGCCAGCAGCTTTACAGGGAACTATGGCTACACCTTC. This sequence encodes CASSFTGNYGYTF. Filled out from reference TRBV5-8 and TRBJ1-2, the complete variable domain reads EAGVTQSPTHLIKTRGQQATLRCSPISGHTSVYWYQQALGLGLQFLLWYDEGEERNRGNFPPRFSGRQFPNYSSELNVNALELEDSALYLCASSFTGNYGYTFGSGTRLTVV.

This clone appeared once. V gene TRBV27 combines with J gene TRBJ2-3; possibly TRBD2 for D (6 bases). The CDR3 is 16 amino acids. Trimming took off 6 bases at V and 2 bases at J, with 18 bases between the two ends. CDR1 is MNHEY and CDR2 is SMNVEV in the germline V gene (reference sequence). CDR3 sequence reads: CASSQLRRGLTDTQYF. The DNA for the CDR3 is TGTGCCAGCAGCCAACTTAGGCGGGGCCTCACAGATACGCAGTATTTT.

This sequence joins TRBV3-1 (or the pseudogene TRBV3-2) and TRBJ1-1; TRBD1 might be the D (5 bases). Trimming removed 2 bases at V and 5 bases at J, with 12 bases between. This CDR3 region has 14 residues. Germline V gives CDR1 LGHDT, CDR2 YNNKEL (reference sequence). CDR3 sequence reads: CASSQNGARTEAFF. The CDR3 nucleotides are TGTGCCAGCAGCCAAAATGGGGCGAGGACTGAAGCTTTCTTT.

V gene TRBV11-2 combines with J gene TRBJ1-1, with D perhaps TRBD1 (6 bases). V lost 5 bases, J lost 1 base, and 20 bases lay in between. Germline-derived CDR1 and CDR2 are SGHAT and FQNNGV. The CDR3 has 17 residues. The CDR3 here is CASSLHRQALGNTEAFF. The CDR3 DNA sequence: TGTGCCAGCAGCCTACACAGACAGGCCCTCGGGAACACTGAAGCTTTCTTT. The full variable domain, its missing parts supplied by reference TRBV11-2 and TRBJ1-1, is EAGVAQSPRYKIIEKRQSVAFWCNPISGHATLYWYQQILGQGPKLLIQFQNNGVVDDSQLPKDRFSAERLKGVDSTLKIQPAKLEDSAVYLCASSLHRQALGNTEAFFGQGTRLTVV.

The chain has TRBV4-2 and TRBJ2-5, with D maybe TRBD2 (5 bases). Trimming pared 4 bases from V and 5 bases from J, leaving 14 bases between. CDR1 LGHNA and CDR2 YNFKEQ come from the germline V gene. CDR3 size: 14 residues. In nucleotides, the CDR3 is TGTGCCAGCAGCCCCGACTACTTAGGGGAGACCCAGTACTTC. It is translated as CASSPDYLGETQYF.

The V and J genes are TRBV5-6 and TRBJ2-3; D unclear. The CDR3 covers 16 residues. Germline CDR1 is SGHDT and CDR2 is YYEEEE. Trimming removed 0 bases at V and 3 bases at J, with 14 bases between. The CDR3 is CASSLAAIRFTDTQYF. As DNA, the CDR3 is TGTGCCAGCAGCTTGGCCGCCATTAGGTTTACAGATACGCAGTATTTT.

This chain uses TRBV27 with TRBJ2-7, with 11 bases fitting TRBD1. V was clipped by 3 bases and J by 3 bases; unmatched bases: 4. The CDR3 totals 15 residues. Germline loops: CDR1 MNHEY, CDR2 SMNVEV (reference sequence). In nucleotides, the CDR3 is TGTGCCAGCAGTTTTCAGGGACAGGGGGGCTACGAGCAGTACTTC. Translation: CASSFQGQGGYEQYF.

This chain uses TRBV6-1 with TRBJ2-7, with D perhaps matching TRBD1 (5 bases). The CDR3 has 14 amino acids. Germline loops: CDR1 MNHNS, CDR2 SASEGT. Trimming cost V 1 base and J 1 base, with 8 bases left between them. The CDR3 coding sequence is TGTGCCAGCAGTGAAGTAGGGGTTTCCTACGAGCAGTACTTC. This codes for CASSEVGVSYEQYF.

Only one count was recorded for this clone. The chain combines TRBV2 with TRBJ2-6, with 9 bases lining up with TRBD1. This CDR3 has 17 amino acids. Looked up from germline, CDR1 is SNHLY and CDR2 is FYNNEI. Trimming at V came to 5 bases and at J to 3 bases, leaving 8 bases not matched to a gene. CDR3 residues: CASSRSGQGSGANVLTF. The DNA for the CDR3 is TGTGCCAGCAGTAGGTCAGGACAGGGGAGTGGGGCCAACGTCCTGACTTTC.

V is TRBV5-1 and J is TRBJ2-7; no reliable D call. V lost 0 bases and J lost 3, with 16 bases in between. This CDR3 region has 16 residues. Per germline, CDR1 SGHRS and CDR2 YFSETQ. DNA of the CDR3: TGCGCCAGCAGCTTGGATAGTGGATTCTCTAACTACGAGCAGTACTTC. It yields the protein CASSLDSGFSNYEQYF.

This chain uses TRBV9 with TRBJ2-1, with 14 positions matching TRBD2. The CDR3 totals 17 residues. The V and J ends lost 7 bases and 2 bases, in that order; junction bases with no gene match: 8. CDR1 SGDLS and CDR2 YYNGEE come from the germline V gene. The DNA of the CDR3 is TGTGCCAGCTCGGGACTAGCGGGGGCCCCGACCTACAATGAGCAGTTCTTC. It yields the protein CASSGLAGAPTYNEQFF.

The chain employs TRBV7-2 and TRBJ2-3; D is ambiguous. CDR1 is SGHTA, CDR2 FQGNSA, per germline. Trimming left V 1 base short and J 4 bases short, with 9 bases between. The CDR3 covers 14 residues. Here the CDR3 reads CASSLDLGPDTQYF. CDR3 sequence (DNA): TGTGCCAGCAGCTTAGATCTAGGGCCAGATACGCAGTATTTT.

The rearrangement uses TRBV2 and TRBJ1-6; D not resolved. Germline V lookup: CDR1 SNHLY, CDR2 FYNNEI. Trimming stripped 6 bases from V and 4 bases from J, with 10 bases between. This CDR3 is 14 amino acids long. The CDR3 nucleotides read TGTGCCAGCAGGCCGGGAGGGTATAATTCACCCCTCCACTTT. Translating gives CASRPGGYNSPLHF.

The chain combines TRBV19 with TRBJ2-3, with D possibly matching TRBD2 (5 bases). V was trimmed by 3 bases and J by 5 bases, leaving 15 bases between them. This CDR3 is 15 amino acids long. CDR1 is LNHDA and CDR2 is SQIVND in the germline V gene (reference sequence). As DNA, the CDR3 is TGTGCCAGTAGTATGGGGTCGGGAATTGGAGATACGCAGTATTTT. Amino acid sequence: CASSMGSGIGDTQYF. The whole variable domain, filled in from reference TRBV19 and TRBJ2-3, reads DGGITQSPKYLFRKEGQNVTLSCEQNLNHDAMYWYRQDPGQGLRLIYYSQIVNDFQKGDIAEGYSVSREKKESFPLTVTSAQKNPTAFYLCASSMGSGIGDTQYFGPGTRLTVL.

This clone was seen just once. The chain has TRBV15 and TRBJ2-7, with D perhaps being TRBD1 or TRBD2 (6 bases each). This CDR3 region has 11 residues. Germline V lookup: CDR1 LNHNV, CDR2 YYDKDF (reference sequence). V lost 5 bases, J lost 8 bases, and 10 bases lay in between. The CDR3 DNA is TGTGCCACCAGCGAGGGGGGCCAGCAGTACTTC. Protein product: CATSEGGQQYF.

Notes on this clone: Other DNA sequences in this specimen translate into the identical CDR3. The rearrangement uses TRBV19 and TRBJ1-1; D unresolved. The CDR3 runs to 13 residues. CDR1 is LNHDA, CDR2 SQIVND, per germline (reference sequence). Between the trimmed V and J ends, which lost 1 base and 4 bases, there was a span of 7 bases. The CDR3 DNA reads TGTGCCAGTAGTATAGGTACGGCCACTGAAGCTTTCTTT. Its protein product is CASSIGTATEAFF.

V is TRBV5-8 and J is TRBJ2-3, with TRBD2 identical over 13 bases. The CDR3 covers 20 residues. Germline V gene sequence: CDR1 SGHTS, CDR2 YDEGEE. J gave up 9 bases and V 1 base, and 20 bases lay outside the gene matches. This CDR3 reads CASSLNYIPGLAGFNPTQYF. The CDR3 DNA sequence: TGTGCCAGCAGCTTGAATTATATTCCGGGACTAGCGGGATTTAATCCGACGCAGTATTTT.

The rearrangement links TRBV3-1 (or the pseudogene TRBV3-2) to TRBJ1-1, with 7 bases that match TRBD1. The V segment lost 4 bases and the J segment 6 bases; nucleotides outside the gene matches: 17. Per the germline V gene, CDR1 is LGHDT and CDR2 is YNNKEL (reference sequence). The CDR3 consists of 17 residues. The CDR3, as DNA: TGTGCCAGCAGCCTAGGAAGACAGGGATGGAGTAACGCTGAAGCTTTCTTT. The encoded protein is CASSLGRQGWSNAEAFF.

The J gene is TRBJ1-1, the V gene TRBV5-4; possible D gene TRBD1, 6 bases. Germline assignment: CDR1 SGHNT and CDR2 YYREEE (reference sequence). The CDR3 length is 14 residues. V lost 4 bases, J lost 0 bases, and 10 bases lay in between. CDR3 coding DNA: TGTGCCAGCAGCGAACAGGGCATGAACACTGAAGCTTTCTTT. Its translation is CASSEQGMNTEAFF.

The chain carries TRBV19 and TRBJ2-2; the match to TRBD2 covers 7 bases. The V gene end was trimmed by 7 bases and the J gene end by 3 bases; junction bases not matched to a gene: 2. CDR1 and CDR2 (germline): LNHDA, SQIVND (reference sequence). The CDR3 loop spans 13 amino acids. CDR3 amino acids: CASKGRDTGELFF. CDR3 sequence (DNA): TGTGCCAGTAAGGGGAGGGACACCGGGGAGCTGTTTTTT.

The chain combines TRBV6-2 or TRBV6-3 with TRBJ1-2, with D maybe TRBD1 (5 bases). Trimming shortened V by 2 bases and J by 4 bases, and 11 bases separated the two germline ends. The CDR3 contains 14 residues. Germline-derived CDR1 and CDR2 are MNHEY and SVGEGT. CDR3 in amino acids: CASSYRTGAYGYTF. CDR3 sequence (DNA): TGTGCCAGCAGTTACCGTACCGGGGCCTATGGCTACACCTTC.

The V call is TRBV27, the J call TRBJ2-3; D is undetermined. V was cut by 5 bases and J by 6 bases, with 15 bases left in between. Germline values: CDR1 MNHEY, CDR2 SMNVEV (reference sequence). The CDR3 has 14 residues. The CDR3 nucleotides read TGTGCCAGCAGTCATACGACCTCCCCGGATACGCAGTATTTT. Protein sequence: CASSHTTSPDTQYF.

The CDR3 protein is CASRLAGGTEAFF. CDR3 sequence (DNA): TGTGCCAGCAGACTCGCCGGGGGCACTGAAGCTTTCTTT. This chain connects TRBV6-5 to TRBJ1-1; tentative D call: TRBD1 (5 bases). This CDR3 contains 13 residues. The germline V gene has CDR1 MNHEY and CDR2 SVGAGI. The ends were cut back, 6 bases at V and 4 bases at J, with 12 bases in the middle.

The chain employs TRBV10-1 and TRBJ2-3; D is perhaps TRBD2 (6 bases). Germline CDR1 WNHNN, CDR2 SYGVQD (reference sequence). Trimming cost V 6 bases and J 5 bases, with 9 bases left between them. The CDR3 has 12 residues. The DNA for the CDR3 is TGCGCCAGCAGCCAGGGAGGAGATACGCAGTATTTT. It specifies CASSQGGDTQYF.

The V and J genes are TRBV24-1 and TRBJ2-7; D possibly uses TRBD1 or TRBD2 (5 bases each). V was shortened by 4 bases and J by 8 bases, with 14 bases between the two germline ends. The CDR3 is 13 residues long. Looked up from germline, CDR1 is KGHDR and CDR2 is SFDVKD. CDR3 sequence reads: CATSDASRGQQYF. In nucleotides, the CDR3 is TGTGCCACCAGTGACGCCTCTCGGGGCCAGCAGTACTTC.